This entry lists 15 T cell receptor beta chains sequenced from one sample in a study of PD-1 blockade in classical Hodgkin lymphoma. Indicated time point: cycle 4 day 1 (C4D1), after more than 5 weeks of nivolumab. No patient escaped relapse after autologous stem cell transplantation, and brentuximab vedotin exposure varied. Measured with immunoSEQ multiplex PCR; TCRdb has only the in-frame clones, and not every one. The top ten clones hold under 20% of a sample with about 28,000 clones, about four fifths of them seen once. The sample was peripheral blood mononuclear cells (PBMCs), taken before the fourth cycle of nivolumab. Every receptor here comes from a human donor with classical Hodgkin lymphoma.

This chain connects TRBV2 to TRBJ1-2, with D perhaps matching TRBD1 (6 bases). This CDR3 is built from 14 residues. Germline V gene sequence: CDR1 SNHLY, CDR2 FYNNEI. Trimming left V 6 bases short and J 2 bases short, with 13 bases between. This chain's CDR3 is CASRGDTHNYGYTF. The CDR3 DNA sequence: TGTGCCAGCAGAGGGGACACTCACAACTATGGCTACACCTTC.

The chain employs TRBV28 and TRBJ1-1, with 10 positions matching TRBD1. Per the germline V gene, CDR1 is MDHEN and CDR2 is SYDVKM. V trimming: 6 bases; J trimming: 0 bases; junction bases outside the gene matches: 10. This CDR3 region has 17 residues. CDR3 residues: CASSHRDRGTMNTEAFF. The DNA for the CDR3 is TGTGCCAGCAGCCACCGGGACAGGGGAACTATGAACACTGAAGCTTTCTTT.

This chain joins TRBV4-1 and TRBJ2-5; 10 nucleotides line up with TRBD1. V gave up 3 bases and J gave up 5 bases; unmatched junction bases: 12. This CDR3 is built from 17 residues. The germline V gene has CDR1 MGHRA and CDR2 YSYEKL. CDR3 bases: TGCGCCAGCAGCCAGTTGACCGGGACAGGGGTAATGGAGACCCAGTACTTC. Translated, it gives CASSQLTGTGVMETQYF.

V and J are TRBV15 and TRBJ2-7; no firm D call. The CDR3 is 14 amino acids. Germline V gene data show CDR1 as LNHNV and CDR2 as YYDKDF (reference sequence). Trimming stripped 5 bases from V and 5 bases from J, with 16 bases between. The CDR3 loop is CATSPRVGLHEQYF. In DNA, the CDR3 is TGTGCCACCAGCCCTAGGGTAGGGCTGCACGAGCAGTACTTC.

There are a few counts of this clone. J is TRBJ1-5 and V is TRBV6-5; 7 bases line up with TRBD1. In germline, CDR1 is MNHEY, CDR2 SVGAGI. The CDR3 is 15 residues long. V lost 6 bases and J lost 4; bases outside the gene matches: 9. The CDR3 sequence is CASSPQGQTNQPQHF. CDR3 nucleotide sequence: TGTGCCAGCAGCCCACAGGGACAGACAAATCAGCCCCAGCATTTT.

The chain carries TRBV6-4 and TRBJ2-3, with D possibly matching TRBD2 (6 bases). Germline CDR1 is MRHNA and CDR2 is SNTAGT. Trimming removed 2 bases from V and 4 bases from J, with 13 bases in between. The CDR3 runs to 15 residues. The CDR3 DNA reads TGTGCCAGCAGTGACATGCGGGATGGGTCAGATACGCAGTATTTT. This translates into CASSDMRDGSDTQYF.

The CDR3 nucleotides read TGCAGCGTTGATTTCGTAGATACGCAGTATTTT. Protein: CSVDFVDTQYF. The J gene is TRBJ2-3, the V gene TRBV29-1; D is undetermined. The CDR3 has 11 residues. CDR1 and CDR2 (germline): SQVTM, ANQGSEA. V was cut by 3 bases and J by 5 bases, with 6 bases left in between.

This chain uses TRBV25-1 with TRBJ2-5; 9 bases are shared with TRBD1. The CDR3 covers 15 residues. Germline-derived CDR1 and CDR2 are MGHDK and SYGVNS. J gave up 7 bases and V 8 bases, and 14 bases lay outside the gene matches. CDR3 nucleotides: TGTGCCAGCCGGGCTCCGGGACAGGGTTCCGGGACCCAGTACTTC. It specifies CASRAPGQGSGTQYF.

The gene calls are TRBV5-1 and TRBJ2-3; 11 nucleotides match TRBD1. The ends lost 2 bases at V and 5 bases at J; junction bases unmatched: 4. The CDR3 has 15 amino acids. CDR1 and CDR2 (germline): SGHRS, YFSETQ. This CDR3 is CASSFGTGGQDTQYF. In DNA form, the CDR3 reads TGCGCCAGCAGCTTCGGGACAGGGGGTCAAGATACGCAGTATTTT.

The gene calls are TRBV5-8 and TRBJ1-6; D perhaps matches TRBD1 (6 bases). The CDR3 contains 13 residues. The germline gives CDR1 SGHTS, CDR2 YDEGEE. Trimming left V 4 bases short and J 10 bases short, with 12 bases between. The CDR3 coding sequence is TGTGCCAGCAGCGGCAACAGGGAATCACCCCTCCACTTT. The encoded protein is CASSGNRESPLHF.

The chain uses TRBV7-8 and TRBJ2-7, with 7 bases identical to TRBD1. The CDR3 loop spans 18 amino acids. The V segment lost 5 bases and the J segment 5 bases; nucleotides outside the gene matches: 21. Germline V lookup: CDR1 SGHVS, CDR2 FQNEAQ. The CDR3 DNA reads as TGTGCCAGCAGCCCGTCCACCCGACAGGGCCCCGAAAGGGACGAGCAGTACTTC. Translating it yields CASSPSTRQGPERDEQYF.

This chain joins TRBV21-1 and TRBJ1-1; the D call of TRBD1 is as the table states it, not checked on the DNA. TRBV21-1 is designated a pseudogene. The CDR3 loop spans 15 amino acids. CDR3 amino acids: CASSKNTARNTEAFF. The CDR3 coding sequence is TGTGCCAGCAGCAAAAATACAGCCCGGAACACTGAAGCTTTCTTT.

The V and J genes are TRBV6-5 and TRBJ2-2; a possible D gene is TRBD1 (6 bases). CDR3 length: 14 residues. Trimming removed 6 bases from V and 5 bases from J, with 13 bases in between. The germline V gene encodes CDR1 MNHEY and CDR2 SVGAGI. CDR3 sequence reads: CASRSDRKTGELFF. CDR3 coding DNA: TGTGCCAGCAGATCGGACAGAAAGACCGGGGAGCTGTTTTTT.

The CDR3 is CASSAGGPDHTF. CDR3 nucleotide sequence: TGTGCCAGCAGTGCCGGGGGACCGGACCACACCTTC. The rearrangement links TRBV6-4 to TRBJ1-2; weak D call: TRBD1 (5 bases). Germline lookup yields CDR1 MRHNA and CDR2 SNTAGT. V was clipped by 4 bases and J by 12 bases, with 15 bases between them. The CDR3 consists of 12 residues.

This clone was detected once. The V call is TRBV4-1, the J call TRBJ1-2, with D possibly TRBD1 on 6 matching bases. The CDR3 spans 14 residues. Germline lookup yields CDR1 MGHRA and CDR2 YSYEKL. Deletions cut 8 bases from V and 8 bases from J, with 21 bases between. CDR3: CASRGRQQGEGYTF. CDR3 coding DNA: TGCGCCAGCCGGGGGCGACAGCAAGGAGAGGGCTACACCTTC.